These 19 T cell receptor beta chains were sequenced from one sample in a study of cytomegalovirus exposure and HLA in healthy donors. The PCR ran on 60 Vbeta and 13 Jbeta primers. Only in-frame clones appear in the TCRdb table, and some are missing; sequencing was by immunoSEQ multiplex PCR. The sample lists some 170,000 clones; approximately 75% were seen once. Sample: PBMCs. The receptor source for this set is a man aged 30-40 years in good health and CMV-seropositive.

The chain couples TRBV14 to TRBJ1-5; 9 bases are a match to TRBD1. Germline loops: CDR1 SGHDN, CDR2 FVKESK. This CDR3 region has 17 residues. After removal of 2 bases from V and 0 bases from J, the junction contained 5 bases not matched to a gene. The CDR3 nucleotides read TGTGCCAGCAGCCAATTTACAGGGGGCAATAGCAATCAGCCCCAGCATTTT. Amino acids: CASSQFTGGNSNQPQHF.

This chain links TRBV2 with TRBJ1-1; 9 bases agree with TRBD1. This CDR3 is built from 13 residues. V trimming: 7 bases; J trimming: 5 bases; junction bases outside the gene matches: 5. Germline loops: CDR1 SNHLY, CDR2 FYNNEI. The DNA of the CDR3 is TGTGCCAGCACCGGGACAGGGAGGACTGAAGCTTTCTTT. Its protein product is CASTGTGRTEAFF.

The CDR3 sequence: CASSLMTGGMDGYTF. Written as DNA, the CDR3 is TGTGCCAGCAGCTTGATGACAGGGGGCATGGATGGCTACACCTTC. The rearrangement joins TRBV5-6 to TRBJ1-2; 10 bases agree with TRBD1. Germline V lookup: CDR1 SGHDT, CDR2 YYEEEE. The CDR3 loop spans 15 amino acids. The V and J ends lost 1 base and 6 bases, in that order; junction bases with no gene match: 6. Together with reference TRBV5-6 and TRBJ1-2, the CDR3 gives the full variable domain: DAGVTQSPTHLIKTRGQQVTLRCSPKSGHDTVSWYQQALGQGPQFIFQYYEEEERQRGNFPDRFSGHQFPNYSSELNVNALLLGDSALYLCASSLMTGGMDGYTFGSGTRLTVV.

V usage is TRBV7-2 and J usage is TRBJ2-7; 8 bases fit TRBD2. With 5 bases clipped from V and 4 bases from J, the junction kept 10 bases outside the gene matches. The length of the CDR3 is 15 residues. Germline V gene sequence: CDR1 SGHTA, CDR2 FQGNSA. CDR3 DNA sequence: TGTGCCAGCAGCCCAGGGAGCGGGGGTCCGTACGAGCAGTACTTC. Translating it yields CASSPGSGGPYEQYF.

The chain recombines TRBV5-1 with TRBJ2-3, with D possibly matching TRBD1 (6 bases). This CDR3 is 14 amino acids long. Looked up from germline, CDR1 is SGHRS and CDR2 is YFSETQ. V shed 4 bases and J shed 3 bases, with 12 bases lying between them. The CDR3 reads CASSNLQGTDTQYF. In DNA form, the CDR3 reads TGCGCCAGCAGCAATCTACAGGGAACAGATACGCAGTATTTT.

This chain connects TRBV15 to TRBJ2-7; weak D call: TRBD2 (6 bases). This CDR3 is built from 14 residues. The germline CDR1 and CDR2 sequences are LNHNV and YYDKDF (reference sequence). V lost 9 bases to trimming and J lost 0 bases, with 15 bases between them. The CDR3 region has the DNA TGTGCCACTCGGAGGGCCGGGAGCTCCTACGAGCAGTACTTC. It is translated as CATRRAGSSYEQYF.

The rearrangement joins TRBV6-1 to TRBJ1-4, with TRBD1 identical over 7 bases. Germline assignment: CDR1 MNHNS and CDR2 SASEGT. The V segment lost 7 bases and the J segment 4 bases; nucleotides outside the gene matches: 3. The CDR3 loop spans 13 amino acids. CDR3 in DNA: TGTGCCAGCACGACAGGGAGTAATGAAAAACTGTTTTTT. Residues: CASTTGSNEKLFF.

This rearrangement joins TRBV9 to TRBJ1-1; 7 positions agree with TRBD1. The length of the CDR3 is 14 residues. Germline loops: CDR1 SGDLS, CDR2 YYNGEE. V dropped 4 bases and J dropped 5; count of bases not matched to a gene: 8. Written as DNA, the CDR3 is TGTGCCAGCAGCTCATACCAGGGGGGAACTGAAGCTTTCTTT. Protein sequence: CASSSYQGGTEAFF.

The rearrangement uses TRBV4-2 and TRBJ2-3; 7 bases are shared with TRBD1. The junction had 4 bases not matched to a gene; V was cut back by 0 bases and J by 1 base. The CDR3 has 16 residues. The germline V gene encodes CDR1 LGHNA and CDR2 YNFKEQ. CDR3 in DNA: TGTGCCAGCAGCCAAGAGGAAGGGGGCGGCACAGATACGCAGTATTTT. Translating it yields CASSQEEGGGTDTQYF.

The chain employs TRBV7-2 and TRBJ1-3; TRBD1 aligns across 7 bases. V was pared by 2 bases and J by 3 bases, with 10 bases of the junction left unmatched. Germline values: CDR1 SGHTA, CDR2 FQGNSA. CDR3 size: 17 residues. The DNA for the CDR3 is TGTGCCAGCAGCTTATATTCTGGCGCAGGGGGTGGAAACACCATATATTTT. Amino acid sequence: CASSLYSGAGGGNTIYF.

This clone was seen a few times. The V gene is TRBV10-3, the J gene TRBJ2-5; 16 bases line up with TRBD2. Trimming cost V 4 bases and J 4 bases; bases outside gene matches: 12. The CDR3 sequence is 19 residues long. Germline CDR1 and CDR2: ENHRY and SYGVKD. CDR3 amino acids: CAISVSWGTSGGAGETQYF. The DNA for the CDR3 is TGTGCCATCAGTGTCAGTTGGGGGACTAGCGGGGGGGCCGGAGAGACCCAGTACTTC.

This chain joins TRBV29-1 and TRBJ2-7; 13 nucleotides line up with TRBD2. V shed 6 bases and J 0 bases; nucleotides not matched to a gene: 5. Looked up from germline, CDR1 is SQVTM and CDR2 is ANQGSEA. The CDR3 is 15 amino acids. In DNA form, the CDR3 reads TGCAGCGTCGTGACTAGCGGGGGGAGCTCCTACGAGCAGTACTTC. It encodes CSVVTSGGSSYEQYF.

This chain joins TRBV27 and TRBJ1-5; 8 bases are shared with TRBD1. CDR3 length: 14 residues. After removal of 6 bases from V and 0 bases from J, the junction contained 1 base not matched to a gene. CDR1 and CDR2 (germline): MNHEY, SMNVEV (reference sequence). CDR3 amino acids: CASRTGDSNQPQHF. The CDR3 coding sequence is TGTGCCAGCAGGACAGGGGATAGCAATCAGCCCCAGCATTTT.

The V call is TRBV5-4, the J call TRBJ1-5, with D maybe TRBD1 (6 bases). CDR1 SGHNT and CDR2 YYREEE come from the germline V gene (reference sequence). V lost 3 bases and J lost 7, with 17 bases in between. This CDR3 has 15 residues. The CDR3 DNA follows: TGTGCCAGCAGCTCCACCTCCGGGACAAGACAGCCCCAGCATTTT. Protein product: CASSSTSGTRQPQHF.

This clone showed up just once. The CDR3 here is CASSLWGGAQNTEAFF. The CDR3 bases are TGTGCCAGCAGCTTATGGGGTGGGGCCCAGAACACTGAAGCTTTCTTT. This chain joins TRBV7-9 and TRBJ1-1, with a tentative D call TRBD1 (5 bases). There are 16 residues in the CDR3. Germline loops: CDR1 SEHNR, CDR2 FQNEAQ (reference sequence). V gave up 2 bases and J gave up 1 base, with 14 bases separating them.

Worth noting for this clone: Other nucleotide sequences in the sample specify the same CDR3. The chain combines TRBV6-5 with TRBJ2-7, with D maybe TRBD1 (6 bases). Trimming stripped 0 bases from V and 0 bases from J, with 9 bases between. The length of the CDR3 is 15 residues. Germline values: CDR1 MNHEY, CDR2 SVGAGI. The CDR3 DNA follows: TGTGCCAGCAGTTACTCCCAGGGGAGCTCCTACGAGCAGTACTTC. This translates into CASSYSQGSSYEQYF.

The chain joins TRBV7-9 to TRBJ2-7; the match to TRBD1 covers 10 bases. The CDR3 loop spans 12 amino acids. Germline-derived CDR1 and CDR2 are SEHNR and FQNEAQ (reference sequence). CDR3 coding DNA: TGTTCCCACGGGACAGGGGACTACGAGCAGTACTTC. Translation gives CSHGTGDYEQYF.

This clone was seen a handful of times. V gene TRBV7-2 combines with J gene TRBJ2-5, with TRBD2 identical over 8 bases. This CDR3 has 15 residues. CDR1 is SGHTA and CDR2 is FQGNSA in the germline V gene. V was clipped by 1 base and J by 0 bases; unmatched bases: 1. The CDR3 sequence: CASSLVAGYQETQYF. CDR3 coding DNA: TGTGCCAGCAGCTTAGTAGCGGGGTACCAAGAGACCCAGTACTTC.

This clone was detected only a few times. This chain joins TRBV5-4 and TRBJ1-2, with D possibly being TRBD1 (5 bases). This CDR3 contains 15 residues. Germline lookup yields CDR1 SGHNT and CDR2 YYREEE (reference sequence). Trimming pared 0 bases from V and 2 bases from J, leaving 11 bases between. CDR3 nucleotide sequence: TGTGCCAGCAGCTTGGCCATGCGGGGGAACTATGGCTACACCTTC. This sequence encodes CASSLAMRGNYGYTF.